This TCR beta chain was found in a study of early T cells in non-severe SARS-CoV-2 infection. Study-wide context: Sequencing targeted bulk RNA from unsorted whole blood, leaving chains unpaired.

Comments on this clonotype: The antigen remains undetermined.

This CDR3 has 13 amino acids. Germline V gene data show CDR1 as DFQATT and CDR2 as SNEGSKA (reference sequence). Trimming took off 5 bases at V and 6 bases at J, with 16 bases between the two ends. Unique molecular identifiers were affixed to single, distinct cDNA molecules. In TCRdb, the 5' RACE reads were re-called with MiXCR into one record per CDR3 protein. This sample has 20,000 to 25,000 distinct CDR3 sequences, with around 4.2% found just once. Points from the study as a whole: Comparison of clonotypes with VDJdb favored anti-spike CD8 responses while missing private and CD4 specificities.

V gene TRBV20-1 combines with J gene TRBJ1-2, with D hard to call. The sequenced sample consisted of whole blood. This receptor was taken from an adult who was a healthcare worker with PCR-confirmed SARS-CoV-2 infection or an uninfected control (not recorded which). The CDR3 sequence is CSAPIVPTHGYTF. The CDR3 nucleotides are TGCAGTGCTCCGATCGTGCCGACCCATGGCTACACCTTC.